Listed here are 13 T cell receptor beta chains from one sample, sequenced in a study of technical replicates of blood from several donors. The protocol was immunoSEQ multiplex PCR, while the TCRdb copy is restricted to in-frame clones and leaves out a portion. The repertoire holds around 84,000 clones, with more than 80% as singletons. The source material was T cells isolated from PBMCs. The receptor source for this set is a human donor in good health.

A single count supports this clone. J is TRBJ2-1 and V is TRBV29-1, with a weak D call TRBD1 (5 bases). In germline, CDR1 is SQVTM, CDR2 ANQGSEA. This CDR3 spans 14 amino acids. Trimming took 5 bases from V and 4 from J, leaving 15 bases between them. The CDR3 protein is CSVQAGSIYNEQFF. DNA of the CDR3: TGCAGCGTTCAGGCAGGGTCCATTTACAATGAGCAGTTCTTC.

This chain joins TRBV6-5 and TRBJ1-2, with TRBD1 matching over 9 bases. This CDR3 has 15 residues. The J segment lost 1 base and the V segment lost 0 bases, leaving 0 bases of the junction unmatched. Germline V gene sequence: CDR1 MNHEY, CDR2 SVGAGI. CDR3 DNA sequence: TGTGCCAGCAGTTACTCGGGACAGGGTAACTATGGCTACACCTTC. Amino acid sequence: CASSYSGQGNYGYTF.

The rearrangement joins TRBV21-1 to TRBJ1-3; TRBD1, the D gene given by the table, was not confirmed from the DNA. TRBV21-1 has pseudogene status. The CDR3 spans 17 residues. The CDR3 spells CASSIMKGHHSGNTIYF. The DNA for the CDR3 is TGTGCCAGCAGCATAATGAAGGGACATCACTCTGGAAACACCATATATTTT.

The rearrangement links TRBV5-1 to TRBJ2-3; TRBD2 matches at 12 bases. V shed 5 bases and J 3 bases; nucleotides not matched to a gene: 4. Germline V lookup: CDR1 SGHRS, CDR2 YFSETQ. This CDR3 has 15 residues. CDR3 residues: CASSMGLAGTDTQYF. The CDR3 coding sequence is TGCGCCAGCAGTATGGGACTAGCGGGTACAGATACGCAGTATTTT.

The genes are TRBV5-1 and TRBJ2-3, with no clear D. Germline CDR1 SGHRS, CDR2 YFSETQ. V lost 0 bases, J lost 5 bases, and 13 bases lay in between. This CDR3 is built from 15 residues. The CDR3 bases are TGCGCCAGCAGCTTGGGCCCCCAAGCGAGAGATACGCAGTATTTT. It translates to CASSLGPQARDTQYF.

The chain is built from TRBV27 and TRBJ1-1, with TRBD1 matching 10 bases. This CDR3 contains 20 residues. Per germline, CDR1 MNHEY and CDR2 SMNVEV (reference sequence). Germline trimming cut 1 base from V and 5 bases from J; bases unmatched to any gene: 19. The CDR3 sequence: CASSLFADVGQGRLGTEAFF. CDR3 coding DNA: TGTGCCAGCAGTTTATTCGCCGACGTGGGACAGGGGCGTTTGGGAACTGAAGCTTTCTTT.

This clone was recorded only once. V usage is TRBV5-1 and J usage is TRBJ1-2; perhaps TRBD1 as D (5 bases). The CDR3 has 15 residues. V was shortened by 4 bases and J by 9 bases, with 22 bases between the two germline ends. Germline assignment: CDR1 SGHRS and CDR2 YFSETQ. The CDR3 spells CASSGGGETINSYTF. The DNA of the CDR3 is TGCGCCAGCAGCGGGGGAGGGGAAACCATAAACAGCTACACCTTC. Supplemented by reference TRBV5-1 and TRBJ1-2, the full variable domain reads KAGVTQTPRYLIKTRGQQVTLSCSPISGHRSVSWYQQTPGQGLQFLFEYFSETQRNKGNFPGRFSGRQFSNSRSEMNVSTLELGDSALYLCASSGGGETINSYTFGSGTRLTVV.

The CDR3 region is CASTPDRGSYNEQFF. CDR3 bases: TGTGCCAGCACCCCGGACAGGGGGTCCTACAATGAGCAGTTCTTC. V gene TRBV27 combines with J gene TRBJ2-1; TRBD1 matches 10 bases. CDR3 length equals 15 residues. Germline V CDR1 and CDR2: MNHEY, SMNVEV (reference sequence). V was pared by 7 bases and J by 1 base, with 4 bases of the junction left unmatched.

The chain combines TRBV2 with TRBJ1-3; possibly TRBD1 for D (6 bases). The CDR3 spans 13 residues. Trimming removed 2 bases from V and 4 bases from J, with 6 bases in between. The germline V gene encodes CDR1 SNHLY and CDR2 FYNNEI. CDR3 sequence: CASSEQGGNTIYF. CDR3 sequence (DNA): TGTGCCAGCAGTGAACAGGGGGGAAACACCATATATTTT. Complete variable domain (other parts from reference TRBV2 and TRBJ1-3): EPEVTQTPSHQVTQMGQEVILRCVPISNHLYFYWYRQILGQKVEFLVSFYNNEISEKSEIFDDQFSVERPDGSNFTLKIRSTKLEDSAMYFCASSEQGGNTIYFGEGSWLTVV.

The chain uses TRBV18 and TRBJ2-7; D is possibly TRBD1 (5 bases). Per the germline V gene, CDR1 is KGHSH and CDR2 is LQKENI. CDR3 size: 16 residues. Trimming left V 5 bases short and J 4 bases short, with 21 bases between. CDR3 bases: TGTGCCAGCTCATCCGACAGTTTAGGGTCGTCATACGAGCAGTACTTC. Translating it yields CASSSDSLGSSYEQYF.

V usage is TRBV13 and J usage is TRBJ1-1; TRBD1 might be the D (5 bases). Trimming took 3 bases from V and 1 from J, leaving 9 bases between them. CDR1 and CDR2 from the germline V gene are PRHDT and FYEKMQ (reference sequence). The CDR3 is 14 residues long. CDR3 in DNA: TGTGCCAGCAGCTTGGACACCTCGAACACTGAAGCTTTCTTT. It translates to CASSLDTSNTEAFF.

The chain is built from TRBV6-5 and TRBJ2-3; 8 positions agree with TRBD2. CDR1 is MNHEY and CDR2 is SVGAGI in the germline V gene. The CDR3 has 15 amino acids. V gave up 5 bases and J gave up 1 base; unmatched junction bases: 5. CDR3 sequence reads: CASSPLAAGTDTQYF. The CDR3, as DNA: TGTGCCAGCAGTCCACTAGCGGCGGGCACAGATACGCAGTATTTT.

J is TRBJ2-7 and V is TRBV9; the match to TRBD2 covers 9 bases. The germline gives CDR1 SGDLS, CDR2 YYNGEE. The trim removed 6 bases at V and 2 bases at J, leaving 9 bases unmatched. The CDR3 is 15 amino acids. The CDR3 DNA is TGTGCCAGCAACTCTGGGCGGGGGGGCACCTACGAGCAGTACTTC. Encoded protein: CASNSGRGGTYEQYF.